This T cell receptor (beta chain) appears in the sequencing data of a study of regulatory T cells in long-lasting Graves disease. The wider study: The criterion for persistent Graves' disease was over 5 years of antithyroid drugs with positive TSH receptor antibodies.

In germline, CDR1 is SGHDN, CDR2 FVKESK. The CDR3 covers 14 residues. The V end was cut by 4 bases, the J end by 5 bases, with 14 bases between. Construction of the TCR beta libraries employed iRepertoire HTBI primers in conjunction with Arm-PCR of CDR3 regions. TCRdb reanalysed the multiplex PCR reads using MiXCR and keeps one entry per CDR3 protein. The data show under 500,000 distinct CDR3 sequences, less than 25% seen once. General study findings and limits: The study found lower TCR diversity in persistent Graves' patients than in newly diagnosed ones.

This clonotype was seen a handful of times. The target antigen is unknown. The time point: persistent/refractory GD, antithyroid drugs over 5 years with positive TRAb. RNA from PBMCs was the source of the TCR library. Roughly 9.9-milliliter peripheral blood samples went into EDTA tubes. The clonotype was recovered from a female donor with Graves disease. The material sequenced was peripheral blood mononuclear cells (PBMCs), taken when the disease was refractory, from a patient treated with antithyroid drugs. V is TRBV14 and J is TRBJ1-1; tentatively, D is TRBD1 (5 bases). The CDR3 bases are TGTGCCAGCAGCCTTGGGGCGAGTTGGACTGAAGCTTTCTTT. Translated: CASSLGASWTEAFF.